This is a list of T cell receptor beta chains from one sample in a study of blood T cells in healthy people across ages. TCRdb processed the 5' RACE reads anew with MiXCR; each CDR3 protein has one entry. The table has 600,000 to 800,000 distinct CDR3 sequences, around 50% seen once. Sequencing input: blood. All receptors come from a woman of 80 years or more in good health. Both conserved end residues are part of each CDR3. Each record gives: clone size, V gene, J gene, D gene, CDR3 DNA, CDR3 protein. The D gene is left open where the match is weak. Some rows have no size entry. The others give once, few or many, or a class for an expanded clone.

>NA|TRBV4-1|TRBJ2-1|TRBD2
TGCGCCAGCAGCCAAGGCGGGGGGGTCTCCTACAATGAGCAGTTCTTC
CASSQGGGVSYNEQFF
>many|TRBV7-8|TRBJ2-1|NA
TGTGCCAGCAGCGTATCCACGATGGCAAGCTCCTACAATGAGCAGTTCTTC
CASSVSTMASSYNEQFF
>NA|TRBV30|TRBJ1-2|TRBD1
TGTGCCTGGGTGACAGGGGGGAAAAGCTACACCTTC
CAWVTGGKSYTF
>many|TRBV11-3|TRBJ2-1|NA
TGTGCCAGCAGCTTGGGGGAACTGAGCTCCTACAATGAGCAGTTCTTC
CASSLGELSSYNEQFF
>many|TRBV7-2|TRBJ2-2|NA
TGTGCCAGCAACCGACTTGGGAACACCGGGGAGCTGTTTTTT
CASNRLGNTGELFF
>NA|TRBV20-1|TRBJ2-7|NA
TGCAGTGTCGGTTCTCACGCGCGGTCCTACGAGCAGTACTTC
CSVGSHARSYEQYF
>few|TRBV18|TRBJ1-2|NA
TGTGCCAGCTCGCCTACCCCGACAGGAACCAACTATGGCTACACCTTC
CASSPTPTGTNYGYTF
>NA|TRBV27|TRBJ1-4|TRBD1
TGTGCCAGCAGTTCCCTCGTTGGGACAGGGTATGAAAAACTGTTTTTT
CASSSLVGTGYEKLFF
>many|TRBV28|TRBJ1-1|TRBD1
TGTGCCAGCACTACGGGACAGCTGTCAGCTTTCTTT
CASTTGQLSAFF
>NA|TRBV7-2|TRBJ2-3|TRBD1
TGTGCCAGCAGCTCCCGCGGACAGGGAGGCACAGATACGCAGTATTTT
CASSSRGQGGTDTQYF